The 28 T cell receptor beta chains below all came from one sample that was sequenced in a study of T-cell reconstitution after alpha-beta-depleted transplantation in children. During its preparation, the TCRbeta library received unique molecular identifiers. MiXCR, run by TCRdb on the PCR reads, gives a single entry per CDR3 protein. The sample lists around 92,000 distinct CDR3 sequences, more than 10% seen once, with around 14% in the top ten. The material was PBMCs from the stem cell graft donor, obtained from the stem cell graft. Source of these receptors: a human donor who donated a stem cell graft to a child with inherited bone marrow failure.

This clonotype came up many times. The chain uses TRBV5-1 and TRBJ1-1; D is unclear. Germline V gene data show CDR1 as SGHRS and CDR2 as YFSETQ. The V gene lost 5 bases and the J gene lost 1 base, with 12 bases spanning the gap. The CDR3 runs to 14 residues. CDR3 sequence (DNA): TGCGCCAGCAGAGTCATGGGCCCGAACACTGAAGCTTTCTTT. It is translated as CASRVMGPNTEAFF.

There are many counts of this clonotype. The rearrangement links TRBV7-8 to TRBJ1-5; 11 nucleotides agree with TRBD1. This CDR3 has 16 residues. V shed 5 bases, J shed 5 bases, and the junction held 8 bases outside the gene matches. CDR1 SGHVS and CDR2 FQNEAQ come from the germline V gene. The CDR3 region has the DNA TGTGCCAGCAGCACTCGGACAGGGGGCTATGATCAGCCCCAGCATTTT. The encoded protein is CASSTRTGGYDQPQHF.

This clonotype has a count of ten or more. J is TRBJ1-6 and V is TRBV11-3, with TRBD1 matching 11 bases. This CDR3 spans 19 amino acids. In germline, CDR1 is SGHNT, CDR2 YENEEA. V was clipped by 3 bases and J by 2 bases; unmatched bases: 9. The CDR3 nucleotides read TGTGCCAGCAGCTTCACGGTTGGACAGGGGGCCCCCTATAATTCACCCCTCCACTTT. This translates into CASSFTVGQGAPYNSPLHF.

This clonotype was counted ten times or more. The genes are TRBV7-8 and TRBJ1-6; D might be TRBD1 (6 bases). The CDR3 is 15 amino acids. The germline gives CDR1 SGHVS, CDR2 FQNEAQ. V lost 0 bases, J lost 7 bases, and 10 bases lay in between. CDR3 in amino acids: CASSLAGGGNSPLHF. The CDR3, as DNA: TGTGCCAGCAGCTTAGCAGGGGGGGGGAATTCACCCCTCCACTTT.

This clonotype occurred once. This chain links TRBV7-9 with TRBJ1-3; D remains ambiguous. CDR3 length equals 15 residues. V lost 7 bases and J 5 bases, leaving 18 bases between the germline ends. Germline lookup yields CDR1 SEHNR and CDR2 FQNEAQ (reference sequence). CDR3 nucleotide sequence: TGTGCCAGCAACCCACAGTCAGAGACTAGAAACACCATATATTTT. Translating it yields CASNPQSETRNTIYF.

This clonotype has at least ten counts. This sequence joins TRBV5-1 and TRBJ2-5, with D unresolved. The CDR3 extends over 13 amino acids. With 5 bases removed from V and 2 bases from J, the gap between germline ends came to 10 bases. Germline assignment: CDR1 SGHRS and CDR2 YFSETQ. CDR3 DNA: TGCGCCAGCAGGATGGGATCACAAGAGACCCAGTACTTC. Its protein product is CASRMGSQETQYF.

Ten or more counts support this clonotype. CDR3 bases: TGTGCCAGCAGCCGCGGGACGGCTAGGACCGAGCAGTACTTC. Its translation is CASSRGTARTEQYF. The chain employs TRBV5-5 and TRBJ2-7; maybe TRBD2 (6 bases). V lost 4 bases and J 6 bases, leaving 17 bases between the germline ends. The germline V gene has CDR1 SGHKS and CDR2 YYEKEE (reference sequence). The CDR3 runs to 14 residues.

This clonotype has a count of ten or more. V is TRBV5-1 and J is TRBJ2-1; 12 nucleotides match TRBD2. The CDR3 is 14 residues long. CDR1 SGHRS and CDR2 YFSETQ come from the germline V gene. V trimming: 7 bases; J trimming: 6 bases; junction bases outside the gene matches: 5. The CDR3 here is CASYLTSGSNEQFF. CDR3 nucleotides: TGCGCCAGCTACTTGACTAGCGGGAGCAATGAGCAGTTCTTC.

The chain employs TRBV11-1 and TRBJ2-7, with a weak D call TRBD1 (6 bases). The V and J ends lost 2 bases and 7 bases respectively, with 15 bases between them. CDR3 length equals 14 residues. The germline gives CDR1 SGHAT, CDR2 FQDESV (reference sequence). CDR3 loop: CASSLTPGVEEQYF. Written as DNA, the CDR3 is TGTGCCAGCAGCTTAACGCCAGGGGTGGAAGAGCAGTACTTC.

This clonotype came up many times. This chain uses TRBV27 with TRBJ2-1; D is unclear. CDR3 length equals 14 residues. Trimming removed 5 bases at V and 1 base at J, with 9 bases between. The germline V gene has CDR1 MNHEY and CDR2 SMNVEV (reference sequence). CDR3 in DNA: TGTGCCAGCAGTCGGGCTGAATCCTACAATGAGCAGTTCTTC. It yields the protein CASSRAESYNEQFF.

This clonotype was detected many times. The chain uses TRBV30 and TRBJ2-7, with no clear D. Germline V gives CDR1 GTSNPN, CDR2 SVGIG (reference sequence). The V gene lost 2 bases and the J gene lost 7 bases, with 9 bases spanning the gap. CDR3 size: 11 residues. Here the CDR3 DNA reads TGTGCCTGGAGTAATGGATCTGAGCAGTACTTC. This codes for CAWSNGSEQYF.

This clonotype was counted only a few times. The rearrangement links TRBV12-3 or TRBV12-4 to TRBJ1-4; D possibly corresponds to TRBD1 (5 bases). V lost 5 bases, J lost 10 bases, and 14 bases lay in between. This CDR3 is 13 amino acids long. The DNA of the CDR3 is TGTGCCAGCAGTGACAGTCGTCAGGTAAAACTGTTTTTT. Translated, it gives CASSDSRQVKLFF.

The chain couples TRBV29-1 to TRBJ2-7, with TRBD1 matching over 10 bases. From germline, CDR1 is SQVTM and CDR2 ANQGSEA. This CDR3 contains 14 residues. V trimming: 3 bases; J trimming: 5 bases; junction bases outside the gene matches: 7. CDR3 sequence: CSVDLKTGGNEQYF. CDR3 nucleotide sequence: TGCAGCGTTGATCTGAAGACAGGGGGCAACGAGCAGTACTTC.

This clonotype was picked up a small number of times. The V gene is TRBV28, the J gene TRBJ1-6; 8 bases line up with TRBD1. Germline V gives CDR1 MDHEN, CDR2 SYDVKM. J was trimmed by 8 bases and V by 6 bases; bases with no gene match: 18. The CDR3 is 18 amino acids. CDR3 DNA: TGTGCCAGCAGGTCAGAAAGAACAGGGGGGGGGTTTGATTCACCCCTCCACTTT. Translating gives CASRSERTGGGFDSPLHF.

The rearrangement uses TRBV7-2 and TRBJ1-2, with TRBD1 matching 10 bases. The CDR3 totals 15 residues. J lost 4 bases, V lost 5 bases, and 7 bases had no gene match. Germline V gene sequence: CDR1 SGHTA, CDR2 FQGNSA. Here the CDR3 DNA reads TGTGCCAGCAGCGTCCTGACAGGGGGCGTCTATGGCTACACCTTC. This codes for CASSVLTGGVYGYTF.

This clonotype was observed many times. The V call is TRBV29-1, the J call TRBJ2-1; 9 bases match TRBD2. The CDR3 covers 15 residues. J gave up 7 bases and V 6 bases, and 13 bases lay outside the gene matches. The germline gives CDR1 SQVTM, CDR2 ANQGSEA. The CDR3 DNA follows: TGCAGCGTCCGGGGTGGGGCTAGCGGGGAAAATGAGCAGTTCTTC. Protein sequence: CSVRGGASGENEQFF.

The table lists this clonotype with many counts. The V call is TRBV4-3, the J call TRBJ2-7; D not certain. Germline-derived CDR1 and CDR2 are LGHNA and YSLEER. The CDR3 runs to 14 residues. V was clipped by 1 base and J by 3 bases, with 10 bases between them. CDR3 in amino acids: CASSQGLVFYEQYF. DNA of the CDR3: TGCGCCAGCAGCCAAGGCCTCGTTTTCTACGAGCAGTACTTC.

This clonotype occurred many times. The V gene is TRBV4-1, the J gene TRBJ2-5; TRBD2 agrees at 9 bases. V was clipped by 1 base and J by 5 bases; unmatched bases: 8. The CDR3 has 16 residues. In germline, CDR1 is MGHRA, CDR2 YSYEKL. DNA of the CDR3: TGCGCCAGCAGCCAAGGGAGCGGGAGGAGGAGGGAGACCCAGTACTTC. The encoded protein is CASSQGSGRRRETQYF.

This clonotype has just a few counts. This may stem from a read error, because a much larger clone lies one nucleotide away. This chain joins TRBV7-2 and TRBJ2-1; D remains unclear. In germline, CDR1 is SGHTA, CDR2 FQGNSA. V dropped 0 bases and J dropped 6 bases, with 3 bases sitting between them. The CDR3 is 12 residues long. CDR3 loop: CASSLASNEQFF. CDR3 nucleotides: TGTGCCAGCAGCTTAGCTAGCAATGAGCAGTTCTTC.

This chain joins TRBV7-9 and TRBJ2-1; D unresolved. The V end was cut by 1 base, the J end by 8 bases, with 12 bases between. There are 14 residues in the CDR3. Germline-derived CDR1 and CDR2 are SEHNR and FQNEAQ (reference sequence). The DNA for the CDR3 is TGTGCCAGCAGCTTAGACCGTCACTGGGATGAGCAGTTCTTC. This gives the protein CASSLDRHWDEQFF.

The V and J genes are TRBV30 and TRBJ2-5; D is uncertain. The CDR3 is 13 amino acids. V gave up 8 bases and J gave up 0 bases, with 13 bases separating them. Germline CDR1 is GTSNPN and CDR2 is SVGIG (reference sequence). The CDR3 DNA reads TGTGCCCGTTCCGCCAGTTACCAAGAGACCCAGTACTTC. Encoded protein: CARSASYQETQYF.

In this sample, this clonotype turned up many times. CDR3 region: CASSPQTVSYEQYF. In nucleotides, the CDR3 is TGTGCCAGCAGCCCCCAGACAGTTTCCTACGAGCAGTACTTC. The chain employs TRBV7-2 and TRBJ2-7; tentative D call: TRBD1 (5 bases). Germline V gene sequence: CDR1 SGHTA, CDR2 FQGNSA. The CDR3 length is 14 residues. V was trimmed by 5 bases and J by 1 base, leaving 12 bases between them.

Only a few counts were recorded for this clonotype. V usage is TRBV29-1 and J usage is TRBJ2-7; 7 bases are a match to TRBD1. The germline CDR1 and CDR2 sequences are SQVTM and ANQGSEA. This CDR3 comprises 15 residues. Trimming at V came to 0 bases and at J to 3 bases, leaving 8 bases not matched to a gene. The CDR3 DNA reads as TGCAGCGTTGAAGATAGGTCGGCAGGGGGCTACGAGCAGTACTTC. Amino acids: CSVEDRSAGGYEQYF.

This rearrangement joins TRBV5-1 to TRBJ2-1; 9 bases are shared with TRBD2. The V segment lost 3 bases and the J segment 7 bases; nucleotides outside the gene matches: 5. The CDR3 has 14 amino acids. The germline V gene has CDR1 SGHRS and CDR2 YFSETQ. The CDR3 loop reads CASSSLAGNNEQFF. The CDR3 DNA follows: TGCGCCAGCAGCTCGCTAGCGGGAAATAATGAGCAGTTCTTC.

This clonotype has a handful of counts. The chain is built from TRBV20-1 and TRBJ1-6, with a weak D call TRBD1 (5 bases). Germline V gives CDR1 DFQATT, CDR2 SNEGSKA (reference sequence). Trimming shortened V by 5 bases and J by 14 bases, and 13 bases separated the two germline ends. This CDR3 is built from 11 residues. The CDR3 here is CSARAGRALHF. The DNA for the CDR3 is TGCAGTGCTCGGGCAGGGAGGGCCCTCCACTTT.

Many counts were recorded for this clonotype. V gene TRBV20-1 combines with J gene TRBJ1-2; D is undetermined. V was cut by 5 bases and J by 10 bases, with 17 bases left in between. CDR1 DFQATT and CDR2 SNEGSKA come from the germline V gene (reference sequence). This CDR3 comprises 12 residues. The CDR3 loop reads CSARPYGIIYTF. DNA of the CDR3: TGCAGTGCTCGACCTTATGGGATCATCTACACCTTC.

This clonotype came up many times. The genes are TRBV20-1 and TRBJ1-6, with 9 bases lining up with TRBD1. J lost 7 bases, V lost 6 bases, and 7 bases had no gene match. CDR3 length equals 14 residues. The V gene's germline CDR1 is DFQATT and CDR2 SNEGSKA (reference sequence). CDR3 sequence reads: CSAPGQGPNSPLHF. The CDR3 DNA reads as TGCAGTGCCCCGGGACAGGGTCCGAATTCACCCCTCCACTTT.

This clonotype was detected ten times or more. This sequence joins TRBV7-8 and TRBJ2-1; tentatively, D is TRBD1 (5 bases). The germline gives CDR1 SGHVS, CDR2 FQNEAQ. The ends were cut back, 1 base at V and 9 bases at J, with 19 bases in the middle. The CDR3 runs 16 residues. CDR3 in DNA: TGTGCCAGCAGCTTAGTGCAGGGTTGGGATTTCGGTGAGCAGTTCTTC. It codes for CASSLVQGWDFGEQFF.